This TCR beta chain was obtained from a study of shared clonotypes between healthy human individuals. About the study: Each donor contributed plates that comprised three CD4 naive, three CD4 memory, two CD8 naive and one CD8 memory.

The CDR3 is 15 residues long. The V and J ends lost 4 bases and 6 bases, in that order; junction bases with no gene match: 12. The germline gives CDR1 MNHEY, CDR2 SMNVEV (reference sequence). TCRdb's copy holds only in-frame clones and misses some; the assay was immunoSEQ multiplex PCR. The table records some 680,000 clones, 73% of them present only once. This receptor was identified in a young woman in good health. V usage is TRBV27 and J usage is TRBJ2-7; 7 bases line up with TRBD1. The sequencing input was memory CD4+ T cells sorted from blood. Subset indicated: CD45RA-negative fraction. The CDR3 coding sequence is TGTGCCAGCAGTTCGCGACTCCGGACAGGTCCCGAGCAGTACTTC. Its protein is CASSSRLRTGPEQYF.